The 11 T cell receptor beta chains below all came from one sample that was sequenced in a study of blood T cells in healthy people across ages (dated by TCRdb to the mid-2010s). Preparation of the library involved 5' RACE. Sequenced using an Illumina HiSeq 2500. A second PCR of about 7 to 12 cycles was performed with a sample-barcoded 5' primer and a J-beta primer mix. The public reads were quality trimmed at Q25 with fastp and then assembled into clones with MiXCR by TCRdb, keeping productive beta chains. Rows are combined by CDR3 protein, so each entry shows the most common genes and DNA. Present in this sample are just under 900,000 distinct CDR3 sequences, more than 25% of which were seen just once. The top ten clonotypes cover 17% of the sample. Sequencing was performed on blood. These receptor sequences come from a woman aged 80 or over in good health.

This clonotype turned up a few times. The CDR3 DNA reads TGTGCCAGCAGCCTAGGACAGGGAGCTTTTTCTCTCTATGGCTACACCTTC. Translated: CASSLGQGAFSLYGYTF. The chain employs TRBV6-1 and TRBJ1-2; 8 bases fit TRBD1. V dropped 6 bases and J dropped 4; count of bases not matched to a gene: 16. CDR3 length equals 17 residues. Looked up from germline, CDR1 is MNHNS and CDR2 is SASEGT.

The chain recombines TRBV28 with TRBJ1-1; 7 nucleotides align to TRBD1. Trimming took 6 bases from V and 7 from J; bases not matched to a gene: 11. The germline gives CDR1 MDHEN, CDR2 SYDVKM. The CDR3 is made up of 14 amino acids. The CDR3: CASRPRGAGFEAFF. CDR3 DNA sequence: TGTGCCAGCAGACCCAGGGGGGCCGGGTTTGAAGCTTTCTTT.

With respect to this clonotype: Just one base apart from a much larger clone, this may be a read error. The rearrangement links TRBV29-1 to TRBJ1-2; TRBD1 might be the D (5 bases). Trimming removed 7 bases at V and 4 bases at J, with 13 bases between. This CDR3 spans 12 amino acids. Germline loops: CDR1 SQVTM, CDR2 ANQGSEA. The CDR3 DNA reads TGCAGCGCCGGGACGGCTAGCTATGGCTACACCTTC. Its translation is CSAGTASYGYTF.

This clonotype has ten or more counts. Here the CDR3 DNA reads TGCGCCAGCAGTTCCTCGACAGGCGGCTATGGCTACACCTTC. The encoded protein is CASSSSTGGYGYTF. The genes are TRBV10-2 and TRBJ1-2; tentative D call: TRBD1 (6 bases). V lost 5 bases and J lost 4, with 14 bases in between. The germline V gene has CDR1 WSHSY and CDR2 SAAADI. The CDR3 has 14 amino acids.

This clonotype was detected many times. This chain links TRBV6-5 with TRBJ2-7, with D perhaps TRBD1 (6 bases). The germline V gene encodes CDR1 MNHEY and CDR2 SVGAGI. This CDR3 has 14 amino acids. V was cut by 0 bases and J by 2 bases, with 8 bases left in between. The CDR3 nucleotides are TGTGCCAGCAGTTACTCGAGGGGGACCTACGAGCAGTACTTC. Translation: CASSYSRGTYEQYF.

This clonotype was recorded at least ten times. V gene TRBV7-2 combines with J gene TRBJ2-1; 15 bases map to TRBD2. The CDR3 extends over 18 amino acids. Germline V lookup: CDR1 SGHTA, CDR2 FQGNSA. J gave up 1 base and V 3 bases, and 4 bases lay outside the gene matches. DNA of the CDR3: TGTGCCAGCAGCTTTGGACTAGCGGGGGGGGCTTCCTACAATGAGCAGTTCTTC. Translated, it gives CASSFGLAGGASYNEQFF.

The table lists this clonotype with many counts. This chain links TRBV6-5 with TRBJ2-1; 14 nucleotides agree with TRBD2. The germline V gene encodes CDR1 MNHEY and CDR2 SVGAGI. The length of the CDR3 is 18 residues. Trimming at V came to 6 bases and at J to 0 bases, leaving 7 bases not matched to a gene. The CDR3 sequence is CASSYRLAGGSSYNEQFF. Written as DNA, the CDR3 is TGTGCCAGCAGCTACCGACTAGCGGGGGGGAGCTCCTACAATGAGCAGTTCTTC.

This clonotype was recorded many times. V and J are TRBV7-9 and TRBJ2-3, with 8 bases identical to TRBD2. After removal of 3 bases from V and 0 bases from J, the junction contained 5 bases not matched to a gene. Per the germline V gene, CDR1 is SEHNR and CDR2 is FQNEAQ (reference sequence). The length of the CDR3 is 16 residues. CDR3 coding DNA: TGTGCCAGCAGCTTTGGCGGGGGGCCCAGCACAGATACGCAGTATTTT. Encoded protein: CASSFGGGPSTDTQYF.

This clonotype was observed at least ten times. The CDR3 is CAWSGVYNEQFF. CDR3 bases: TGTGCCTGGAGCGGGGTCTACAATGAGCAGTTCTTC. The chain is built from TRBV30 and TRBJ2-1; a possible D gene is TRBD2 (5 bases). Trimming left V 3 bases short and J 3 bases short, with 6 bases between. The germline V gene has CDR1 GTSNPN and CDR2 SVGIG (reference sequence). CDR3 length: 12 residues.

The CDR3 reads CASSLFPGGAYTQYF. CDR3 DNA sequence: TGTGCCAGCAGCTTATTCCCTGGCGGCGCATATACGCAGTATTTT. This chain uses TRBV7-2 with TRBJ2-3; D is ambiguous. Trimming stripped 2 bases from V and 7 bases from J, with 16 bases between. The CDR3 has 15 amino acids. Germline V gene lookup returns CDR1 SGHTA and CDR2 FQGNSA.

This clonotype was observed many times. The chain has TRBV7-2 and TRBJ2-5; 12 bases fit TRBD2. The germline gives CDR1 SGHTA, CDR2 FQGNSA. The CDR3 contains 16 residues. Germline trimming cut 5 bases from V and 2 bases from J; bases unmatched to any gene: 6. This CDR3 reads CASSPPLAGGQETQYF. The DNA for the CDR3 is TGTGCCAGCAGCCCGCCCCTAGCGGGGGGGCAAGAGACCCAGTACTTC.